Reported below is one T cell receptor (beta chain). The antigen remains undetermined. Sequenced by immunoSEQ multiplex PCR; TCRdb stores in-frame clones only, minus some. The sample lists 130,000 to 150,000 clones; more than 75% were seen once. The sample belongs to a study of T cell responses to AZD1222 COVID-19 vaccine. Study findings and constraints: Seropositivity was recorded at baseline in only 6 or 7 AZD1222 recipients.

The germline CDR1 and CDR2 sequences are PRHDT and FYEKMQ (reference sequence). V was shortened by 3 bases and J by 0 bases, with 11 bases between the two germline ends. The CDR3 contains 15 residues. The clonotype originates from an adult in good health. This material consisted of peripheral blood, taken on day 0 of MenACWY control vaccination. V and J are TRBV13 and TRBJ1-2; D is unclear. As DNA, the CDR3 is TGTGCCAGCAGCTTGGTGGACGGACCTAACTATGGCTACACCTTC. Protein: CASSLVDGPNYGYTF.